The next 14 T cell receptor beta chains were all read from a single sample in a study of blood T cell repertoires in COVID-19. The data were produced by immunoSEQ multiplex PCR, yet TCRdb's version contains in-frame clones alone and is incomplete. The data show roughly 340,000 clones, around 87% seen once. Sequencing was performed on peripheral blood. These receptors all stem from a woman aged 45-59 years with COVID-19, enrolled during active disease.

The chain's CDR3 is CASSLAGLAMNTEAFF. The CDR3 region has the DNA TGCGCCAGCAGCTTGGCCGGACTGGCCATGAACACTGAAGCTTTCTTT. The rearrangement joins TRBV5-1 to TRBJ1-1; D gene ambiguous. The CDR3 covers 16 residues. Germline CDR1 SGHRS, CDR2 YFSETQ. V shed 0 bases and J shed 0 bases, with 12 bases lying between them.

The rearrangement links TRBV6-5 to TRBJ2-1, with D maybe TRBD2 (6 bases). The ends were cut back, 9 bases at V and 5 bases at J, with 8 bases in the middle. Germline-derived CDR1 and CDR2 are MNHEY and SVGAGI. The CDR3 loop spans 11 amino acids. DNA for the CDR3: TGTGCCAGTCTAGCGCACAATGAGCAGTTCTTC. It codes for CASLAHNEQFF.

The chain recombines TRBV3-1 (or the pseudogene TRBV3-2) with TRBJ2-7, with 8 bases matching TRBD2. Trimming at V came to 1 base and at J to 3 bases, leaving 8 bases not matched to a gene. Germline values: CDR1 LGHDT, CDR2 YNNKEL (reference sequence). The length of the CDR3 is 16 residues. Here the CDR3 reads CASSQVASGRVYEQYF. The CDR3 nucleotides are TGTGCCAGCAGCCAAGTGGCAAGCGGGAGAGTCTACGAGCAGTACTTC.

The chain is built from TRBV30 and TRBJ1-2; D is uncertain. V gave up 4 bases and J gave up 1 base, with 7 bases separating them. Germline V gene lookup returns CDR1 GTSNPN and CDR2 SVGIG (reference sequence). The CDR3 loop spans 12 amino acids. The CDR3 reads CAWTRLNYGYTF. CDR3 sequence (DNA): TGTGCCTGGACCAGGCTTAACTATGGCTACACCTTC.

The J gene is TRBJ2-2, the V gene TRBV3-1 (or the pseudogene TRBV3-2); 11 bases agree with TRBD2. The germline V gene has CDR1 LGHDT and CDR2 YNNKEL (reference sequence). V shed 1 base and J 6 bases; nucleotides not matched to a gene: 10. The length of the CDR3 is 18 residues. The CDR3 DNA reads as TGTGCCAGCAGCCAAGGGCTAGCGGGAGGACTAGGCGCCGGGGAGCTGTTTTTT. It yields the protein CASSQGLAGGLGAGELFF.

There are a few counts of this clone. The rearrangement links TRBV19 to TRBJ1-1, with D uncertain. Germline CDR1 reads LNHDA; CDR2 reads SQIVND (reference sequence). The CDR3 runs to 14 residues. V was clipped by 0 bases and J by 3 bases, with 8 bases between them. The CDR3 reads CASSIDTLDTEAFF. The CDR3 region has the DNA TGTGCCAGTAGTATAGATACTCTGGACACTGAAGCTTTCTTT.

The rearrangement links TRBV27 to TRBJ1-5, with unresolved D. This CDR3 is 16 amino acids long. In germline, CDR1 is MNHEY, CDR2 SMNVEV (reference sequence). The V and J ends lost 5 bases and 0 bases respectively, with 14 bases between them. CDR3: CASSQPGGYSNQPQHF. CDR3 in DNA: TGTGCCAGCAGTCAGCCGGGAGGTTATAGCAATCAGCCCCAGCATTTT.

This clone was found a few times. The gene calls are TRBV9 and TRBJ1-3, with 7 bases matching TRBD1. The CDR3 covers 15 residues. V shed 4 bases and J 0 bases; nucleotides not matched to a gene: 4. Germline lookup yields CDR1 SGDLS and CDR2 YYNGEE. The CDR3 region has the DNA TGTGCCAGCAGCTTGGGACAGCACTCTGGAAACACCATATATTTT. Encoded protein: CASSLGQHSGNTIYF.

CDR3 residues: CASSEARGKPGGYTF. CDR3 in DNA: TGTGCCAGCAGTGAAGCGCGCGGAAAGCCTGGGGGCTACACCTTC. The chain employs TRBV2 and TRBJ1-2; D not resolved. V was trimmed by 0 bases and J by 8 bases, leaving 16 bases between them. This CDR3 is 15 amino acids long. The germline V gene has CDR1 SNHLY and CDR2 FYNNEI. Together with reference TRBV2 and TRBJ1-2, the CDR3 gives the full variable domain: EPEVTQTPSHQVTQMGQEVILRCVPISNHLYFYWYRQILGQKVEFLVSFYNNEISEKSEIFDDQFSVERPDGSNFTLKIRSTKLEDSAMYFCASSEARGKPGGYTFGSGTRLTVV.

This chain connects TRBV6-6 to TRBJ1-4; 9 bases fit TRBD1. Germline CDR1 and CDR2: MNHNY and SVGAGI (reference sequence). The length of the CDR3 is 13 residues. Trimming took 6 bases from V and 6 from J; bases not matched to a gene: 2. CDR3 residues: CASRTGGDEKLFF. DNA of the CDR3: TGTGCCAGCAGGACAGGGGGAGATGAAAAACTGTTTTTT.

CDR3 amino acids: CASSPRGLAVYNEQFF. The CDR3, as DNA: TGTGCCAGCAGCCCGCGGGGACTAGCGGTTTACAATGAGCAGTTCTTC. V gene TRBV7-9 combines with J gene TRBJ2-1, with 11 bases fitting TRBD2. Per germline, CDR1 SEHNR and CDR2 FQNEAQ (reference sequence). CDR3 length equals 16 residues. The trim removed 5 bases at V and 4 bases at J, leaving 7 bases unmatched.

This clone was observed once. The CDR3 region is CAISVDSFNSPLHF. CDR3 DNA sequence: TGTGCCATCAGTGTGGACAGCTTCAATTCACCCCTCCACTTT. The rearrangement joins TRBV10-3 to TRBJ1-6; TRBD1 is a possible D gene (6 bases). This CDR3 has 14 amino acids. The germline V gene has CDR1 ENHRY and CDR2 SYGVKD. V was pared by 4 bases and J by 7 bases, with 11 bases between.

V is TRBV6-5 and J is TRBJ1-1; the match to TRBD1 covers 7 bases. With V trimmed by 7 bases and J by 6 bases, 8 bases remained unmatched. This CDR3 region has 13 residues. The V gene's germline CDR1 is MNHEY and CDR2 SVGAGI. Written as DNA, the CDR3 is TGTGCCAGCACCAAGGGGGCTATAGCTGAAGCTTTCTTT. Its translation is CASTKGAIAEAFF.

The rearrangement joins TRBV7-9 to TRBJ1-2, with D possibly being TRBD1 (5 bases). Per germline, CDR1 SEHNR and CDR2 FQNEAQ (reference sequence). Trimming cost V 5 bases and J 4 bases, with 17 bases left between them. This CDR3 is built from 15 residues. The CDR3 sequence is CASSAGQLNFYGYTF. The CDR3 region has the DNA TGTGCCAGCAGCGCCGGACAACTAAACTTCTATGGCTACACCTTC. The full variable domain, its missing parts supplied by reference TRBV7-9 and TRBJ1-2, is DTGVSQNPRHKITKRGQNVTFRCDPISEHNRLYWYRQTLGQGPEFLTYFQNEAQLEKSRLLSDRFSAERPKGSFSTLEIQRTEQGDSAMYLCASSAGQLNFYGYTFGSGTRLTVV.